The rows below give T cell receptor beta chains drawn from one sample of a study of Graves' ophthalmopathy and Graves' hyperthyroidism. Using its own MiXCR run on the multiplex PCR reads, TCRdb lists one record per CDR3 protein. The table lists fewer than 250,000 distinct CDR3 sequences, approximately 28% of them singletons, with approximately 9.6% in the top ten. The sequenced sample consisted of peripheral blood. Receptors originate from a man aged 50 or older with Graves' ophthalmopathy. Both conserved end residues are part of each CDR3. Fields, in order: D gene, V gene, J gene, clone size, CDR3 protein, CDR3 DNA. A D gene is named only where the DNA matches it firmly. Size values are once, few and many counts, or a class for expanded clones, and some rows have none.

D: TRBD2; V: TRBV11-1; J: TRBJ2-7; size: .; CDR3: CASSLGGTSGRGYEQYF; DNA: TGTGCCAGCAGCTTAGGGGGGACTAGCGGGAGGGGTTACGAGCAGTACTTC
D: .; V: TRBV2; J: TRBJ1-3; size: many; CDR3: CASSGGEGSGNTIYF; DNA: TGTGCCAGCAGTGGAGGAGAGGGGTCTGGAAACACCATATATTTT
D: .; V: TRBV14; J: TRBJ2-4; size: many; CDR3: CASSNANIQYF; DNA: TGTGCCAGCAGCAATGCAAACATTCAGTACTTC
D: .; V: TRBV12-5; J: TRBJ1-5; size: many; CDR3: CASALPGIGDQPQHF; DNA: TGTGCTAGTGCCCTACCGGGGATCGGTGATCAGCCCCAGCATTTT
D: TRBD2; V: TRBV20-1; J: TRBJ2-7; size: many; CDR3: CSAKGLAGNSYEQYF; DNA: TGCAGTGCTAAAGGACTAGCGGGAAACTCCTACGAGCAGTACTTC
D: TRBD1; V: TRBV6-2/TRBV6-3; J: TRBJ1-1; size: .; CDR3: CASRSTGTGAEAFF; DNA: TGTGCCAGCAGATCGACAGGGACGGGCGCTGAAGCTTTCTTT
D: TRBD1; V: TRBV18; J: TRBJ1-2; size: .; CDR3: CASSPSDRVYGYTF; DNA: TGTGCCAGCTCACCTAGCGACAGGGTCTATGGCTACACCTTC
D: .; V: TRBV28; J: TRBJ2-4; size: .; CDR3: CASSKRDGLIAKNIQYF; DNA: TGTGCCAGCAGTAAAAGGGACGGATTAATAGCCAAAAACATTCAGTACTTC
D: TRBD1; V: TRBV6-5; J: TRBJ2-5; size: .; CDR3: CASSLSTGVGEETQYF; DNA: TGTGCCAGCAGTCTCTCGACAGGGGTCGGCGAGGAGACCCAGTACTTC
D: TRBD2; V: TRBV11-2; J: TRBJ2-7; size: .; CDR3: CASSTSGRDSSYEQYF; DNA: TGTGCCAGCAGTACTAGCGGGAGGGATAGCTCCTACGAGCAGTACTTC
D: .; V: TRBV5-1; J: TRBJ2-5; size: .; CDR3: CASSLGRGSDETQYF; DNA: TGCGCCAGCAGCTTGGGCCGAGGAAGTGACGAGACCCAGTACTTC
D: .; V: TRBV6-1; J: TRBJ2-7; size: many; CDR3: CASSEEEEKSEQYF; DNA: TGTGCCAGCAGTGAAGAGGAGGAGAAATCCGAGCAGTACTTC
D: .; V: TRBV20-1; J: TRBJ2-2; size: once; CDR3: CSASRGTNTGELFF; DNA: TGCAGTGCGAGCAGGGGAACGAACACCGGGGAGCTGTTTTTT
D: .; V: TRBV28; J: TRBJ2-4; size: many; CDR3: CASSLGETGTKNIQYF; DNA: TGTGCCAGCAGTTTAGGCGAGACGGGAACCAAAAACATTCAGTACTTC
D: TRBD1; V: TRBV6-1; J: TRBJ2-5; size: .; CDR3: CASTPPTGSNEQHF; DNA: TGTGCCAGCACCCCCCCGACAGGGAGTAACGAGCAGCACTTC
D: .; V: TRBV20-1; J: TRBJ1-2; size: .; CDR3: CSAQSSNYGYTF; DNA: TGCAGTGCCCAGAGTAGTAACTATGGCTACACCTTC
D: .; V: TRBV11-2; J: TRBJ1-2; size: .; CDR3: CASSRAFRVGALGYTF; DNA: TGTGCCAGCAGCCGCGCATTTCGGGTGGGGGCGCTGGGCTACACCTTC
D: .; V: TRBV20-1; J: TRBJ1-5; size: .; CDR3: CSAGYSNQPQHF; DNA: TGCAGTGCTGGATATAGCAATCAGCCCCAGCATTTT
D: .; V: TRBV28; J: TRBJ2-2; size: many; CDR3: CASSLAIGRGFPGELFF; DNA: TGTGCCAGCAGCTTGGCGATCGGCAGGGGATTCCCCGGGGAGCTGTTTTTT
D: .; V: TRBV15; J: TRBJ2-4; size: many; CDR3: CATSSPEGGRQNIQYF; DNA: TGTGCCACCAGCAGTCCCGAGGGGGGCCGCCAAAACATTCAGTACTTC
D: .; V: TRBV6-1; J: TRBJ2-7; size: .; CDR3: CASSRGEQYF; DNA: TGTGCCAGCAGCAGGGGCGAGCAGTACTTC
D: .; V: TRBV20-1; J: TRBJ2-2; size: many; CDR3: CSARDMTGELFF; DNA: TGCAGTGCTAGAGATATGACCGGGGAGCTGTTTTTT
D: TRBD1; V: TRBV5-1; J: TRBJ1-1; size: many; CDR3: CASSLDRQGTEAFF; DNA: TGCGCCAGCAGCTTGGATCGACAGGGGACTGAAGCTTTCTTT
D: .; V: TRBV28; J: TRBJ1-2; size: many; CDR3: CASSFRDSRANYGYTF; DNA: TGTGCCAGCAGTTTCAGGGACTCCCGAGCTAACTATGGCTACACCTTC
D: TRBD1; V: TRBV12-3/TRBV12-4; J: TRBJ2-5; size: many; CDR3: CASSYGQGARETQYF; DNA: TGTGCCAGCAGCTACGGACAGGGTGCTAGGGAGACCCAGTACTTC
D: .; V: TRBV28; J: TRBJ1-6; size: .; CDR3: CASNAPILGSLHF; DNA: TGTGCCAGCAACGCCCCGATTTTAGGATCCCTCCACTTT